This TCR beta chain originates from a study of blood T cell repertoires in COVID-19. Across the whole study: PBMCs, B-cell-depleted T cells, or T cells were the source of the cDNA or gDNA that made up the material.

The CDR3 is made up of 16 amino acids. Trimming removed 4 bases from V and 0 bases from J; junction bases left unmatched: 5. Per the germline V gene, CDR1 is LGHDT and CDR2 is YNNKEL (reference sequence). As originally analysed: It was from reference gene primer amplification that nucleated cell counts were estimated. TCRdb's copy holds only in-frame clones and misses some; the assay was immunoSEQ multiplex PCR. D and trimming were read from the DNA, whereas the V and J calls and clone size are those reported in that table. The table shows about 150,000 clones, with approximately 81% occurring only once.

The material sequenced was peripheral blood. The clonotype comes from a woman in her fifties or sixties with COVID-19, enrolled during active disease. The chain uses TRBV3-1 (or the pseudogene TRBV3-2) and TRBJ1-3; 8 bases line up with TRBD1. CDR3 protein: CASSRGQASSGNTIYF. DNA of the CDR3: TGTGCCAGCAGCCGGGGACAGGCGAGCTCTGGAAACACCATATATTTT.